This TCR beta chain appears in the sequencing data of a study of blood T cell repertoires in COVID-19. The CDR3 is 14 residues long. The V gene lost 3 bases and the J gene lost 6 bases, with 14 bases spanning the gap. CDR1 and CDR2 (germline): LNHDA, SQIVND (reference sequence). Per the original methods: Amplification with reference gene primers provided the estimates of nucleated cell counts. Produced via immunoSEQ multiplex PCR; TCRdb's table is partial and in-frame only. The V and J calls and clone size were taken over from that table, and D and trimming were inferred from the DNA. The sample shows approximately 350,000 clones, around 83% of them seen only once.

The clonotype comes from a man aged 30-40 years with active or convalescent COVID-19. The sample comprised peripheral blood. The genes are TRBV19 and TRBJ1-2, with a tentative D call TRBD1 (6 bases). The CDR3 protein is CASSIAPRGNGYTF. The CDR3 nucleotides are TGTGCCAGTAGTATCGCCCCCAGGGGTAATGGCTACACCTTC.